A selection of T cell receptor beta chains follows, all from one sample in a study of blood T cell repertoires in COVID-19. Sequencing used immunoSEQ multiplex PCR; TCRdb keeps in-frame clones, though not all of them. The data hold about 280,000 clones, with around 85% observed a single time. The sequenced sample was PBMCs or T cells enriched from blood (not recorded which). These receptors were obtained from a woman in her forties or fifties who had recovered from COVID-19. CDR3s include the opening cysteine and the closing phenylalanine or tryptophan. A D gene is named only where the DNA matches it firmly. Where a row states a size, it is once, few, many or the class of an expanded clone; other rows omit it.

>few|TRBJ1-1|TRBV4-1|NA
TGCGCCAGCAGCCAAGATAACAGGGTAATGATGAACACTGAAGCTTTCTTT
CASSQDNRVMMNTEAFF
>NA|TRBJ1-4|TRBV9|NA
TGTGCCAGCAGCGTAGGACAGATTGATGAAAAACTGTTTTTT
CASSVGQIDEKLFF
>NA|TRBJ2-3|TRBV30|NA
TGTGCCTGGATGGGACTCGGGGCAGATACGCAGTATTTT
CAWMGLGADTQYF
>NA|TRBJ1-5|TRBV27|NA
TGTGCCAGCAGTTCCCTTGGGGAGGGTACAAGCAATCAGCCCCAGCATTTT
CASSSLGEGTSNQPQHF
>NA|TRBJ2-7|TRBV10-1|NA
TGCGCCAGCAGTCCGACAGCCCTCTCCTACGAGCAGTACTTC
CASSPTALSYEQYF
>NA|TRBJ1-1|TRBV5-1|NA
TGCGCCAGCCGAGGGATGAGGAACACTGAAGCTTTCTTT
CASRGMRNTEAFF
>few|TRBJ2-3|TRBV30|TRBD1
TGTGCCTGGAGTGACCGGGACAGAAGCACAGATACGCAGTATTTT
CAWSDRDRSTDTQYF
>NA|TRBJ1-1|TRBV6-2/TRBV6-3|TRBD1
TGTGCCAGCAGTAGGACAGGGAGGACTGAAGCTTTCTTT
CASSRTGRTEAFF
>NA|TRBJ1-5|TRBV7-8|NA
TGTGCCAGCAGCCTCGCGGGCCTGGGGAATCAGCCCCAGCATTTT
CASSLAGLGNQPQHF
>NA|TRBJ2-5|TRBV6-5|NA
TGTGCCAGCAGTTACTCTCGGGGGGCAGAGACCCAGTACTTC
CASSYSRGAETQYF
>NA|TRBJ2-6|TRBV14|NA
TGTGCCAGCAGCCAAAGCTTTTTTCGGGGGGCCCGTTCTGGGGCCAACGTCCTGACTTTC
CASSQSFFRGARSGANVLTF
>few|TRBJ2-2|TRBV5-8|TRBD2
TGTGCCAGCAGCTTGCGGGGGGGTGACACCGGGGAGCTGTTTTTT
CASSLRGGDTGELFF
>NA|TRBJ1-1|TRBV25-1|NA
TGTGCCAGCAGTGTTCCCAGAGGAAGATACGCTGAAGCTTTCTTT
CASSVPRGRYAEAFF
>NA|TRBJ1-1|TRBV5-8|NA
TGTGCCAGCAGCCCCGGACGGTACCGAACGGGGACTGAAGCTTTCTTT
CASSPGRYRTGTEAFF
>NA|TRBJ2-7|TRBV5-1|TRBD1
TGCGCCAGCAGCTTGGGGAAGACAGGGGGCTCCTACGAGCAGTACTTC
CASSLGKTGGSYEQYF
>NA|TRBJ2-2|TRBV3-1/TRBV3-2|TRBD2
TGTGCCAGCAAGCGGGGAGGGGCTGGCGGGGAGCTGTTTTTT
CASKRGGAGGELFF
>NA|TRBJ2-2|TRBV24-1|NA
TGTGCCACCAGTGATACGACAGGAGACGGGGAGCTGTTTTTT
CATSDTTGDGELFF
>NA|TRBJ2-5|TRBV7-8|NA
TGTGCCAGCAGCACAGGAACCGCCCAGTACTTC
CASSTGTAQYF
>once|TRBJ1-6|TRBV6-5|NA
TGTGCCAGCAGTTACGTGGCGGGTGGACAGAGGGCACCCCTCCACTTT
CASSYVAGGQRAPLHF
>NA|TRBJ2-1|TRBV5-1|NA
TGCGCCAGCAGCCCCCAGAGCGGAGCCTACAATGAGCAGTTCTTC
CASSPQSGAYNEQFF
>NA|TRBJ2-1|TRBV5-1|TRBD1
TGCGCCAGCAGACAAGACAGGGAGACCTACAATGAGCAGTTCTTC
CASRQDRETYNEQFF
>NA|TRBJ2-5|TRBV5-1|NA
TGCGCCAGCAGCTTGGCGATTGGAGGGGCTCAAGAGACCCAGTACTTC
CASSLAIGGAQETQYF
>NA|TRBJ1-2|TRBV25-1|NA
TGTGCCAGCAGTGAATCACACATCAACTATGGCTACACCTTC
CASSESHINYGYTF
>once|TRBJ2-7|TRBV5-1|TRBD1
TGCGCCAGCAGCTGGACAGGGGGTAGGTACGAGCAGTACTTC
CASSWTGGRYEQYF